The clone carrying this T cell receptor beta chain was seen a handful of times. These data come from a study of preoperative IRX-2 immunotherapy in early breast cancer. Sequencing used immunoSEQ multiplex PCR; TCRdb keeps in-frame clones, though not all of them. The table has roughly 99,000 clones, 70% to 90% seen once. The sample's treatment: preoperative locoregional IRX-2 cytokine immunotherapy. Patients received preoperative, locoregional IRX-2 cytokine immunotherapy in a phase Ib study. The V gene's germline CDR1 is MDHEN and CDR2 SYDVKM. This CDR3 is 14 amino acids long. V gave up 1 base and J gave up 9 bases, with 13 bases separating them.

The sequence was collected from a human donor with breast cancer. Sequencing used tumor tissue, obtained after IRX-2 immunotherapy. This sequence joins TRBV28 and TRBJ2-1; D perhaps matches TRBD1 (5 bases). CDR3 residues: CASSLYVGVAEQFF. The DNA of the CDR3 is TGTGCCAGCAGTTTATACGTAGGGGTGGCTGAGCAGTTCTTC.